These 9 T cell receptor beta chains were all obtained from the same sample, sequenced in a study of shared clonotypes between healthy human individuals. CD45RO-negative CD8 cells positively selected for CCR7 made up the naive population, which excluded terminally differentiated effector memory CD45RA+ cells. Clones were sequenced by immunoSEQ multiplex PCR, and TCRdb holds only the in-frame ones, with some missing. The sample comprises 660,000 or so clones, roughly 96% of which are singletons, and about 0.11% rests with the top ten. The sequencing sample was made of naive CD8+ T cells sorted from blood. All receptors derive from a woman aged 30 to 39 in good health.

In regard to this clone: The sample carries other DNA sequences with the same CDR3. The CDR3 DNA reads TGTGCCAGCAGTGTAACTTACGAGCAGTACTTC. It yields the protein CASSVTYEQYF. V is TRBV25-1 and J is TRBJ2-7; D remains unclear. CDR1 and CDR2 (germline): MGHDK, SYGVNS. The V and J ends lost 4 bases and 4 bases respectively, with 5 bases between them. The CDR3 totals 11 residues.

The chain links TRBV5-4 to TRBJ2-1; maybe TRBD1 (6 bases). This CDR3 region has 14 residues. V dropped 2 bases and J dropped 7 bases, with 13 bases sitting between them. Germline V gene lookup returns CDR1 SGHNT and CDR2 YYREEE (reference sequence). CDR3 region: CASSFGDRRNEQFF. CDR3 DNA sequence: TGTGCCAGCAGCTTTGGTGACAGGAGAAATGAGCAGTTCTTC. Supplemented by reference TRBV5-4 and TRBJ2-1, the full variable domain reads ETGVTQSPTHLIKTRGQQVTLRCSSQSGHNTVSWYQQALGQGPQFIFQYYREEENGRGNFPPRFSGLQFPNYSSELNVNALELDDSALYLCASSFGDRRNEQFFGPGTRLTVL.

This clone was counted once. The chain couples TRBV9 to TRBJ1-1; TRBD1 might be the D (5 bases). This CDR3 comprises 13 residues. Germline CDR1 reads SGDLS; CDR2 reads YYNGEE. The germline V and J ends were trimmed by 4 bases and 6 bases, with 13 bases remaining between them. The CDR3 coding sequence is TGTGCCAGCAGCCCTGGGGGGGATGCTGAAGCTTTCTTT. Its translation: CASSPGGDAEAFF.

For this clone: Other DNA variants within this sample encode the same CDR3. This chain links TRBV7-9 with TRBJ2-7, with a tentative D call TRBD1 (5 bases). Germline V gene lookup returns CDR1 SEHNR and CDR2 FQNEAQ (reference sequence). The CDR3 is made up of 12 amino acids. Deletions cut 1 base from V and 6 bases from J, with 7 bases between. CDR3 sequence: CASSLVGAEQYF. In DNA form, the CDR3 reads TGTGCCAGCAGCTTAGTTGGGGCCGAGCAGTACTTC. Together with reference TRBV7-9 and TRBJ2-7, the CDR3 gives the full variable domain: DTGVSQNPRHKITKRGQNVTFRCDPISEHNRLYWYRQTLGQGPEFLTYFQNEAQLEKSRLLSDRFSAERPKGSFSTLEIQRTEQGDSAMYLCASSLVGAEQYFGPGTRLTVT.

The chain links TRBV5-6 to TRBJ1-2; D is unresolved. Germline assignment: CDR1 SGHDT and CDR2 YYEEEE. V was pared by 4 bases and J by 2 bases, with 6 bases between. The CDR3 runs 12 residues. The chain's CDR3 is CASSRENYGYTF. In nucleotides, the CDR3 is TGTGCCAGCAGCCGGGAGAACTATGGCTACACCTTC.

The CDR3 DNA reads as TGTGCCAGCAGCCCAGTCGGGACAGGGGCCTACGAGCAGTACTTC. Amino acids: CASSPVGTGAYEQYF. This chain joins TRBV7-6 and TRBJ2-7; 10 bases match TRBD1. This CDR3 region has 15 residues. The germline CDR1 and CDR2 sequences are SGHVS and FNYEAQ. With V trimmed by 5 bases and J by 2 bases, 6 bases remained unmatched.

This clone was seen a single time. The V call is TRBV30, the J call TRBJ2-2, with TRBD2 matching over 7 bases. This CDR3 comprises 14 residues. The V and J ends lost 4 bases and 5 bases, in that order; junction bases with no gene match: 7. Germline assignment: CDR1 GTSNPN and CDR2 SVGIG (reference sequence). The CDR3 sequence: CAWIGLAVTGELFF. CDR3 coding DNA: TGTGCCTGGATTGGTCTAGCGGTTACCGGGGAGCTGTTTTTT.

With respect to this clone: Other DNA sequences of this sample code for an identical CDR3. The chain is built from TRBV27 and TRBJ2-1; TRBD2 is a possible D gene (5 bases). In germline, CDR1 is MNHEY, CDR2 SMNVEV (reference sequence). The CDR3 length is 12 residues. The germline V and J ends were trimmed by 5 bases and 3 bases, with 5 bases remaining between them. The CDR3 bases are TGTGCCAGCAGTAGCGGCTACAATGAGCAGTTCTTC. It codes for CASSSGYNEQFF.

The chain joins TRBV28 to TRBJ2-2; TRBD1 matches 11 bases. Germline values: CDR1 MDHEN, CDR2 SYDVKM. The CDR3 totals 16 residues. V trimming: 6 bases; J trimming: 5 bases; junction bases outside the gene matches: 8. The DNA for the CDR3 is TGTGCCAGCAGCTTAGGGGACAGGGGGGCGACCGGGGAGCTGTTTTTT. It yields the protein CASSLGDRGATGELFF.